The clone carrying this TCR beta chain was seen repeatedly, ten times or more. The antigen is unknown. V lost 6 bases, J lost 3 bases, and 10 bases stayed unmatched. Germline CDR1 and CDR2: ENHRY and SYGVKD. The CDR3 sequence is 17 residues long. The sample is drawn from a study of T cells in Graves' hyperthyroidism and ophthalmopathy. Overall study findings and caveats: Ophthalmopathy got predicted by the model a median roughly 6.4 months before its onset. Within blood appeared most thyroid clonotypes that had expanded above 0.001.

From RNA transcripts, TCR beta CDR3 regions were amplified. Initially, a first-round RT-PCR of the TCR CDR3 employed the HTBI primer set. Via MiXCR, TCRdb re-called the multiplex PCR reads, giving one row per CDR3 protein. Altogether roughly 580,000 distinct CDR3 sequences are present, approximately 15% being singletons, with the ten largest covering roughly 6.2%. Recently diagnosed hyperthyroidism of less than 2 months' duration affected patients aged 18 to 65. Patients showing uncontrolled infection, other autoimmune disease, pregnancy or lactation were ineligible. The sequence came from a woman aged 25 to 45 with Graves' hyperthyroidism that later progressed to Graves' ophthalmopathy. This rearrangement joins TRBV10-3 to TRBJ2-3; TRBD1 matches 12 bases. The source material was blood. The CDR3 region has the DNA TGTGCCATCAGCGCCGGGACAGGGGGCCTTGGGACAGATACGCAGTATTTT. Its protein product is CAISAGTGGLGTDTQYF.